Sequencing of this T cell receptor beta chain was carried out in a study of control samples from healthy donors and cancer patients. The ends were cut back, 4 bases at V and 2 bases at J, with 16 bases in the middle. CDR3 length: 16 amino acids. The V gene's germline CDR1 is SGHNT and CDR2 YYREEE (reference sequence). Using immunoSEQ multiplex PCR, the repertoire was profiled, and TCRdb retains in-frame clones only, with some absent. Here the sample spans fewer than 20,000 clones, 84% being singletons. The rearrangement uses TRBV5-4 and TRBJ1-3; D might be TRBD1 (5 bases). The sequence came from a woman aged 70-85 years with lung cancer. Sequenced: PBMCs. CDR3 residues: CASSVDVGPAGNTIYF. DNA of the CDR3: TGTGCCAGCAGCGTTGATGTGGGACCCGCTGGAAACACCATATATTTT.